Listed here are 9 T cell receptor beta chains from one sample, sequenced in a study of blood T cell repertoires in COVID-19. Method: immunoSEQ multiplex PCR; TCRdb's copy keeps in-frame clones and lacks some. The table shows 360,000 or so clones, with more than 70% occurring only once. The sequenced material came from peripheral blood. These receptors all stem from a woman in her sixties or seventies with COVID-19, enrolled during active disease.

This chain uses TRBV9 with TRBJ2-7; D might be TRBD2 (7 bases). The length of the CDR3 is 15 residues. Germline CDR1 reads SGDLS; CDR2 reads YYNGEE. V was trimmed by 4 bases and J by 2 bases, leaving 16 bases between them. In DNA, the CDR3 is TGTGCCAGCAGCCCTAAGGCGGGGGCGGCCTACGAGCAGTACTTC. Translation gives CASSPKAGAAYEQYF.

The V and J genes are TRBV10-1 and TRBJ1-1, with 10 bases identical to TRBD1. This CDR3 contains 12 residues. Germline V gene lookup returns CDR1 WNHNN and CDR2 SYGVQD (reference sequence). Germline trimming cut 6 bases from V and 8 bases from J; bases unmatched to any gene: 3. The CDR3 loop is CASRATGGEAFF. CDR3 sequence (DNA): TGCGCCAGCAGGGCGACAGGGGGCGAAGCTTTCTTT.

The rearrangement joins TRBV2 to TRBJ2-1; possible D gene TRBD1, 5 bases. Germline values: CDR1 SNHLY, CDR2 FYNNEI. This CDR3 region has 15 residues. Trimming stripped 7 bases from V and 2 bases from J, with 15 bases between. CDR3: CASTTQGSPYNEQFF. The CDR3 nucleotides read TGTGCCAGCACCACTCAGGGTAGCCCCTACAATGAGCAGTTCTTC. The full variable domain, with the rest looked up from reference TRBV2 and TRBJ2-1, is EPEVTQTPSHQVTQMGQEVILRCVPISNHLYFYWYRQILGQKVEFLVSFYNNEISEKSEIFDDQFSVERPDGSNFTLKIRSTKLEDSAMYFCASTTQGSPYNEQFFGPGTRLTVL.

This sequence joins TRBV10-1 and TRBJ1-5, with D perhaps TRBD1 (6 bases). Deletions cut 5 bases from V and 0 bases from J, with 14 bases between. The CDR3 runs 16 residues. Germline values: CDR1 WNHNN, CDR2 SYGVQD (reference sequence). This CDR3 reads CASSRGQRYSNQPQHF. The DNA for the CDR3 is TGCGCCAGCAGTAGAGGACAGAGATATAGCAATCAGCCCCAGCATTTT.

The V call is TRBV6-5, the J call TRBJ2-3, with D maybe TRBD2 (7 bases). The CDR3 has 14 amino acids. CDR1 is MNHEY and CDR2 is SVGAGI in the germline V gene. Trimming cost V 6 bases and J 1 base, with 11 bases left between them. CDR3 protein: CASSPGGRTDTQYF. Written as DNA, the CDR3 is TGTGCCAGCAGCCCCGGGGGGCGCACAGATACGCAGTATTTT.

The V gene is TRBV5-1, the J gene TRBJ1-6; D possibly corresponds to TRBD1 (6 bases). The CDR3 is 15 amino acids. V lost 0 bases and J lost 11, with 15 bases in between. The germline V gene has CDR1 SGHRS and CDR2 YFSETQ. The CDR3 DNA is TGCGCCAGCAGCTTGGCCGCGGGGGGCGGACCACCCCTCCACTTT. Protein: CASSLAAGGGPPLHF.

The chain has TRBV6-6 and TRBJ2-2; perhaps TRBD2 as D (5 bases). CDR1 is MNHNY and CDR2 is SVGAGI in the germline V gene (reference sequence). The CDR3 runs 13 residues. Trimming shortened V by 6 bases and J by 4 bases, and 9 bases separated the two germline ends. The CDR3 region has the DNA TGTGCCAGCAGGAGGACTGTCACCGGGGAGCTGTTTTTT. Its protein product is CASRRTVTGELFF.

This clone was seen a handful of times. V is TRBV5-1 and J is TRBJ1-2, with 9 positions matching TRBD1. CDR1 and CDR2 from the germline V gene are SGHRS and YFSETQ. The CDR3 extends over 14 amino acids. V lost 5 bases to trimming and J lost 5 bases; unmatched junction nucleotides: 7. CDR3 residues: CASSPGDRAYGYTF. CDR3 sequence (DNA): TGCGCCAGCAGTCCCGGGGACAGGGCTTATGGCTACACCTTC.

This sequence joins TRBV18 and TRBJ1-1, with 7 bases fitting TRBD1. The V and J ends lost 2 bases and 4 bases, in that order; junction bases with no gene match: 7. CDR1 KGHSH and CDR2 LQKENI come from the germline V gene. The CDR3 is 15 amino acids. The CDR3 sequence is CASSPSVTGTTEAFF. CDR3 in DNA: TGTGCCAGCTCACCATCTGTGACAGGGACCACTGAAGCTTTCTTT.